What follows describes a single T cell receptor beta chain. With random hexamers, roughly 0.45 to 1 ug RNA was reverse transcribed. Amplification of TCR beta CDR3 was carried out by immunoSEQ multiplex PCR, which covered 54 Vbeta and 13 Jbeta segments. TCRdb processed the immunoSEQ multiplex PCR reads anew with MiXCR; each CDR3 protein has one entry. The top ten hold about 0.07% of the sample, which has about 300,000 distinct CDR3 sequences, approximately 90% seen once. The entry originates in a study of CD8 T cells in Susac syndrome. Deletions cut 2 bases from V and 4 bases from J, with 15 bases between. This CDR3 is 16 amino acids long. Germline assignment: CDR1 SGHRS and CDR2 YFSETQ.

The receptor's source is a human donor with multiple sclerosis. The chain uses TRBV5-1 and TRBJ2-2; D remains ambiguous. The source material was CD4+ T cells from PBMCs. CDR3 bases: TGCGCCAGCAGCTTCGCCCCTGGGTTGGCCACCGGGGAGCTGTTTTTT. It is translated as CASSFAPGLATGELFF.